The 30 T cell receptor beta chains presented below share a single source sample, sequenced in a study of blood T cells in healthy people across ages. Using a J-beta primer mix together with a sample-barcoded 5' primer, a second PCR was run for about 7 to 12 cycles. TCRdb used MiXCR to reprocess the 5' RACE reads, holding one entry per CDR3 protein. Among hundreds of thousands of distinct CDR3 sequences listed, roughly 21% were seen once. Sequencing was performed on blood. The receptors here all came from a man aged 65 to 85 in good health.

DNA of the CDR3: TGTGCCAGCAGTTCCCTCACTAGCGGGAAAGCCAAAAACATTCAGTACTTC. This codes for CASSSLTSGKAKNIQYF. The chain recombines TRBV6-2 or TRBV6-3 with TRBJ2-4, with TRBD2 identical over 10 bases. The CDR3 sequence is 17 residues long. The junction had 6 bases not matched to a gene; V was cut back by 4 bases and J by 0 bases. Per the germline V gene, CDR1 is MNHEY and CDR2 is SVGEGT.

About this clonotype: A junction boundary mismatches the germline segment, possibly from a read error. This chain joins TRBV29-1 and TRBJ2-5, with 7 bases that match TRBD1. CDR1 is SQVTM and CDR2 is ANQGSEA in the germline V gene. The CDR3 runs to 12 residues. The CDR3 spells CGVARQGSEQYF. The CDR3 bases are TGCGGCGTTGCAAGACAGGGTTCAGAGCAGTACTTC.

Ten or more counts support this clonotype. The V call is TRBV5-1, the J call TRBJ1-1; 9 bases fit TRBD1. Trimming took 0 bases from V and 1 from J; bases not matched to a gene: 1. Germline V gene lookup returns CDR1 SGHRS and CDR2 YFSETQ. This CDR3 contains 15 residues. The CDR3 is CASSLAGQGNTEAFF. The CDR3 DNA follows: TGCGCCAGCAGCTTGGCGGGACAGGGGAACACTGAAGCTTTCTTT. Together with reference TRBV5-1 and TRBJ1-1, the CDR3 gives the full variable domain: KAGVTQTPRYLIKTRGQQVTLSCSPISGHRSVSWYQQTPGQGLQFLFEYFSETQRNKGNFPGRFSGRQFSNSRSEMNVSTLELGDSALYLCASSLAGQGNTEAFFGQGTRLTVV.

DNA of the CDR3: TGTGCCAGCAGCTTAGAAGGGACAGGTCAAGAGACCCAGTACTTC. This translates into CASSLEGTGQETQYF. The chain links TRBV7-9 to TRBJ2-7, with 8 nucleotides matching TRBD1. The J call may be mistaken, given a closer DNA end match to TRBJ2-5. This CDR3 comprises 15 residues. Germline V CDR1 and CDR2: SEHNR, FQNEAQ (reference sequence).

CDR3 bases: TGTGCCAGCAGCGTAGGACGAGAATATGGCTACACCTTC. Amino acids: CASSVGREYGYTF. The rearrangement joins TRBV9 to TRBJ1-2, with no clear D. The CDR3 loop spans 13 amino acids. The V gene's germline CDR1 is SGDLS and CDR2 YYNGEE. The germline V and J ends were trimmed by 0 bases and 5 bases, with 8 bases remaining between them.

This sequence joins TRBV10-3 and TRBJ2-7, with TRBD2 matching 7 bases. Germline V gives CDR1 ENHRY, CDR2 SYGVKD. V shed 7 bases and J 0 bases; nucleotides not matched to a gene: 6. This CDR3 has 14 residues. The CDR3 nucleotides are TGTGCCATCACCCCAGCGGGACTCTCCTACGAGCAGTACTTC. Translated, it gives CAITPAGLSYEQYF.

The sample holds a few counts of this clonotype. The chain has TRBV5-1 and TRBJ2-1; tentatively, D is TRBD1 or TRBD2 (5 bases each). The CDR3 loop spans 14 amino acids. CDR1 and CDR2 from the germline V gene are SGHRS and YFSETQ. V lost 5 bases and J 9 bases, leaving 18 bases between the germline ends. The CDR3 coding sequence is TGCGCCAGCAGTTCTGATAGACACGGGGCTGAGCAGTTCTTC. Translation gives CASSSDRHGAEQFF.

This chain links TRBV25-1 with TRBJ2-7, with TRBD1 matching 7 bases. V shed 8 bases, J shed 1 base, and the junction held 8 bases outside the gene matches. The germline V gene has CDR1 MGHDK and CDR2 SYGVNS. The CDR3 is 14 residues long. The CDR3, as DNA: TGTGCCAGCCGAGACAGGGCCTTATCCTACGAGCAGTACTTC. Protein product: CASRDRALSYEQYF.

This clonotype was observed many times. The rearrangement links TRBV29-1 to TRBJ2-5; 9 bases agree with TRBD2. V lost 6 bases, J lost 5 bases, and 7 bases stayed unmatched. The germline V gene encodes CDR1 SQVTM and CDR2 ANQGSEA. The CDR3 runs to 13 residues. The DNA for the CDR3 is TGCAGCGTCGATAGCGGGAGCTGGGAGACCCAGTACTTC. Protein sequence: CSVDSGSWETQYF.

The chain couples TRBV20-1 to TRBJ2-2, with D unresolved. Germline CDR1 reads DFQATT; CDR2 reads SNEGSKA (reference sequence). The CDR3 contains 12 residues. V shed 1 base and J shed 5 bases, with 5 bases lying between them. This CDR3 reads CSARVLTGELFF. The DNA of the CDR3 is TGCAGTGCTAGAGTGCTTACCGGGGAGCTGTTTTTT.

This clonotype showed up just a few times. The V and J genes are TRBV15 and TRBJ2-5, with D perhaps matching TRBD2 (5 bases). The closer fit of TRBJ2-7 to the DNA end suggests the J call may be wrong. Germline V gene data show CDR1 as LNHNV and CDR2 as YYDKDF (reference sequence). This CDR3 is 14 amino acids long. The CDR3 here is CATSRDSGKYEQYF. CDR3 DNA sequence: TGTGCCACCAGCAGAGATTCGGGGAAATACGAGCAGTACTTC.

V is TRBV6-1 and J is TRBJ2-1; 14 bases fit TRBD2. The CDR3 is 13 residues long. CDR1 is MNHNS and CDR2 is SASEGT in the germline V gene. The V gene end was trimmed by 6 bases and the J gene end by 8 bases; junction bases not matched to a gene: 0. CDR3 DNA sequence: TGTGCCAGCAGGACTAGCGGGAGGGATGAGCAGTTCTTC. Translation gives CASRTSGRDEQFF.

This clonotype was counted between two and nine times. J is TRBJ2-5 and V is TRBV12-3 or TRBV12-4, with 11 bases identical to TRBD2. Judging by the DNA end, TRBJ2-1 fits better; the J call may be wrong. The CDR3 has 15 residues. In nucleotides, the CDR3 is TGTGCCAGCATCCTCGGGACTAGCGGTAACAATGAGCAGTTCTTC. This gives the protein CASILGTSGNNEQFF.

The rearrangement joins TRBV9 to TRBJ2-5; D is perhaps TRBD2 (6 bases). Gene TRBJ2-7 matches the end of the DNA better, so the J call may be wrong. This CDR3 region has 16 residues. Germline V lookup: CDR1 SGDLS, CDR2 YYNGEE. In DNA form, the CDR3 reads TGTGCCAGCAGCCCGAGTCCCGGGACTCCAGTCTACGAGCAGTACTTC. As protein: CASSPSPGTPVYEQYF.

This clonotype occurred a few times. Sequence at one end of the junction differs from germline and may be a read error. This chain joins TRBV4-1 and TRBJ2-1, with 14 positions matching TRBD2. The J call may be in error: the DNA end matches TRBJ2-5 better. Per the germline V gene, CDR1 is MGHRA and CDR2 is YSYEKL. This CDR3 is built from 17 residues. CDR3 nucleotide sequence: TGCGCCGGCAGCCCAATGACTAGCGGGAGGGCCTCAGAGACCCAGTACTTC. Its protein product is CAGSPMTSGRASETQYF.

This clonotype was detected ten times or more. The rearrangement uses TRBV20-1 and TRBJ2-1; possibly TRBD1 or TRBD2 for D (6 bases each). This CDR3 spans 15 amino acids. Trimming removed 4 bases from V and 5 bases from J, with 18 bases in between. Germline CDR1 and CDR2: DFQATT and SNEGSKA (reference sequence). This CDR3 reads CSAKVQGRLHNEQFF. Written as DNA, the CDR3 is TGCAGTGCTAAAGTTCAGGGGAGGTTGCACAATGAGCAGTTCTTC.

In its sample, this clonotype was seen many times. V is TRBV7-9 and J is TRBJ1-1; weak D call: TRBD1 (6 bases). The germline V gene encodes CDR1 SEHNR and CDR2 FQNEAQ (reference sequence). This CDR3 is built from 14 residues. Between the trimmed V and J ends, which lost 5 bases and 0 bases, there was a span of 10 bases. CDR3 DNA: TGTGCCAGCAGCCTACAGGGACTGAACACTGAAGCTTTCTTT. Its protein is CASSLQGLNTEAFF.

The rearrangement uses TRBV20-1 and TRBJ1-1; 9 bases fit TRBD1. CDR3 length equals 14 residues. Trimming removed 7 bases from V and 3 bases from J; junction bases left unmatched: 9. Germline assignment: CDR1 DFQATT and CDR2 SNEGSKA (reference sequence). CDR3 residues: CSVIQGARDTEAFF. CDR3 nucleotides: TGCAGTGTGATACAGGGGGCGCGGGACACTGAAGCTTTCTTT.

This clonotype was detected many times. The chain joins TRBV3-1 to TRBJ1-1; the match to TRBD1 covers 8 bases. The germline CDR1 and CDR2 sequences are LGHDT and YNNKEL (reference sequence). Unmatched junction bases numbered 5, after V lost 6 bases and J lost 5 bases. The CDR3 has 13 amino acids. The CDR3 DNA sequence: TGTGCCAGCAGTTCCACAGGGGGAACTGAAGCTTTCTTT. This sequence encodes CASSSTGGTEAFF.

The rearrangement uses TRBV2 and TRBJ1-6; D is unresolved. The CDR3 runs 13 residues. In germline, CDR1 is SNHLY, CDR2 FYNNEI. The V end lost 0 bases, the J end lost 9 bases, and 6 bases lay between the germline ends. The CDR3 is CASSEADGSPLHF. Here the CDR3 DNA reads TGTGCCAGCAGTGAAGCGGACGGTTCACCCCTCCACTTT.

DNA for the CDR3: TGTGCCAGCAGCAACGGACAGGGGAATTCACCCCTCCACTTT. Translation gives CASSNGQGNSPLHF. The V gene is TRBV3-1, the J gene TRBJ1-6, with TRBD1 matching 9 bases. The CDR3 contains 14 residues. Germline-derived CDR1 and CDR2 are LGHDT and YNNKEL (reference sequence). V dropped 5 bases and J dropped 7; count of bases not matched to a gene: 3.

This clonotype was observed a few times. This chain uses TRBV5-1 with TRBJ2-1; D is unresolved. V lost 4 bases and J 0 bases, leaving 17 bases between the germline ends. Germline V gives CDR1 SGHRS, CDR2 YFSETQ. The CDR3 contains 17 residues. CDR3 nucleotides: TGCGCCAGCAGCCTTTTAGAGGCAGGCGGCTCCTACAATGAGCAGTTCTTC. It yields the protein CASSLLEAGGSYNEQFF. Based on the CDR3 plus reference TRBV5-1 and TRBJ2-1, the full variable domain is KAGVTQTPRYLIKTRGQQVTLSCSPISGHRSVSWYQQTPGQGLQFLFEYFSETQRNKGNFPGRFSGRQFSNSRSEMNVSTLELGDSALYLCASSLLEAGGSYNEQFFGPGTRLTVL.

Regarding this clonotype: This may be a read error, as it is one base from a much larger clone. V gene TRBV14 combines with J gene TRBJ2-1, with TRBD2 matching 12 bases. Per germline, CDR1 SGHDN and CDR2 FVKESK. V lost 2 bases, J lost 8 bases, and 7 bases stayed unmatched. The CDR3 is 16 residues long. The CDR3 DNA reads TGTGCCAGCAGCCAACATCGGTCTAGCGGGAGGGATGAGCAGTTCTTC. Amino acid sequence: CASSQHRSSGRDEQFF. The full variable domain, in which reference TRBV14 and TRBJ2-1 provide the parts outside the CDR3, is EAGVTQFPSHSVIEKGQTVTLRCDPISGHDNLYWYRRVMGKEIKFLLHFVKESKQDESGMPNNRFLAERTGGTYSTLKVQPAELEDSGVYFCASSQHRSSGRDEQFFGPGTRLTVL.

This clonotype was counted ten times or more. V usage is TRBV20-1 and J usage is TRBJ2-3, with 12 bases identical to TRBD2. This CDR3 region has 20 residues. V was pared by 2 bases and J by 3 bases, with 18 bases of the junction left unmatched. Per germline, CDR1 DFQATT and CDR2 SNEGSKA (reference sequence). CDR3 sequence (DNA): TGCAGTGCTAGACCCTCGCCCGCTAGCGGGAGGGCCAGTGAAACAGATACGCAGTATTTT. It translates to CSARPSPASGRASETDTQYF.

This clonotype was observed a few times. This chain links TRBV4-2 with TRBJ2-1, with 13 positions matching TRBD2. V dropped 1 base and J dropped 1; count of bases not matched to a gene: 10. The CDR3 spans 20 residues. CDR1 is LGHNA and CDR2 is YNFKEQ in the germline V gene. The CDR3 coding sequence is TGTGCCAGCAGCCAAGCGGAACTAGCGGGAGGGCCCTCGTCCTACAATGAGCAGTTCTTC. It specifies CASSQAELAGGPSSYNEQFF.

The rearrangement uses TRBV6-1 and TRBJ2-5; TRBD1 matches 7 bases. Trimming removed 5 bases from V and 11 bases from J; junction bases left unmatched: 8. Germline CDR1 MNHNS, CDR2 SASEGT. This CDR3 contains 12 residues. CDR3 sequence (DNA): TGTGCCAGCAGTCCAACAGGGGTTGAGCAGTACTTC. Its translation is CASSPTGVEQYF.

The chain couples TRBV2 to TRBJ2-2; no firm D call. CDR1 SNHLY and CDR2 FYNNEI come from the germline V gene. The CDR3 runs to 13 residues. Trimming removed 3 bases at V and 4 bases at J, with 6 bases between. CDR3 sequence (DNA): TGTGCCAGCAGTGAGGGATTCACCGGGGAGCTGTTTTTT. As protein: CASSEGFTGELFF.

This clonotype was observed a single time. V usage is TRBV7-9 and J usage is TRBJ1-2; 9 bases align to TRBD1. The CDR3 loop spans 16 amino acids. Per germline, CDR1 SEHNR and CDR2 FQNEAQ (reference sequence). Trimming at V came to 7 bases and at J to 3 bases, leaving 12 bases not matched to a gene. The CDR3 coding sequence is TGTGCCAGCATCCAAATGGGACAGGGATACGACTATGGCTACACCTTC. It translates to CASIQMGQGYDYGYTF.

This clonotype was counted between two and nine times. The chain has TRBV5-4 and TRBJ2-5; D is perhaps TRBD2 (5 bases). V lost 0 bases to trimming and J lost 3 bases, with 12 bases between them. Germline loops: CDR1 SGHNT, CDR2 YYREEE (reference sequence). This CDR3 is built from 15 residues. CDR3 protein: CASSLETQRKETQYF. DNA of the CDR3: TGTGCCAGCAGCTTGGAGACTCAGCGGAAAGAGACCCAGTACTTC.

The chain has TRBV20-1 and TRBJ2-1; TRBD1 matches 9 bases. Trimming took 7 bases from V and 5 from J; bases not matched to a gene: 9. Germline V gene data show CDR1 as DFQATT and CDR2 as SNEGSKA (reference sequence). CDR3 size: 14 residues. Written as DNA, the CDR3 is TGCAGTGAGTCACGGGACAGGGTCAACAATGAGCAGTTCTTC. The encoded protein is CSESRDRVNNEQFF.